The 20 T cell receptor beta chains listed next were all sequenced from one sample in a study of immune characterization of retroperitoneal liposarcoma (dated by TCRdb to the late 2010s). Preparation of the library involved PCR. TCRdb shows the sequencer as NextSeq 500. Using fastp at Q25 and MiXCR, TCRdb reprocessed the public reads and kept productive beta chains. Every entry covers one CDR3 protein and lists the most common genes and DNA from its rows. This sample has over 15,000 distinct CDR3 sequences in its table, and approximately 35% of those were observed once. About 7% of the sample is in the top ten clones. The sequencing input was blood. The source is a male donor with retroperitoneal liposarcoma.

This clonotype is medium-sized in the sample. V is TRBV27 and J is TRBJ2-1; 11 bases are a match to TRBD2. The J call may be in error: the DNA end matches TRBJ2-7 better. Germline V gene sequence: CDR1 MNHEY, CDR2 SMNVEV (reference sequence). This CDR3 has 14 residues. The CDR3 coding sequence is TGTGCCAGCAGCCCCGCACTAGCGGGGGCTGAGCAGTACTTC. Its translation is CASSPALAGAEQYF.

This clonotype is a singleton in its sample. This chain connects TRBV7-3 to TRBJ2-5; D possibly matches TRBD1 or TRBD2 (6 bases each). The DNA matches TRBJ2-1 better at its end, which makes the J call doubtful. The germline CDR1 and CDR2 sequences are SGHTA and FQGTGA. There are 14 residues in the CDR3. The CDR3: CASSLGGVYNEQFF. The CDR3 bases are TGTGCCAGCAGCCTCGGGGGCGTGTACAATGAGCAGTTCTTC.

This rearrangement joins TRBV6-6 to TRBJ2-4; no clear D. The CDR3 runs 15 residues. The V gene's germline CDR1 is MNHNY and CDR2 SVGAGI (reference sequence). Trimming shortened V by 5 bases and J by 0 bases, and 11 bases separated the two germline ends. The CDR3 sequence is CASSAQMGAKNIQYF. The CDR3 nucleotides are TGTGCCAGCAGTGCCCAGATGGGAGCCAAAAACATTCAGTACTTC.

This chain connects TRBV6-1 to TRBJ2-3, with 10 bases identical to TRBD1. The CDR3 is 16 residues long. In germline, CDR1 is MNHNS, CDR2 SASEGT. With V trimmed by 5 bases and J by 0 bases, 5 bases remained unmatched. In nucleotides, the CDR3 is TGTGCCAGCAGTAATCCGACAGGGGGCAGCACAGATACGCAGTATTTT. Translated, it gives CASSNPTGGSTDTQYF.

This clonotype was counted a few times. The rearrangement joins TRBV11-3 to TRBJ2-1; 8 bases are a match to TRBD2. V lost 5 bases, J lost 10 bases, and 13 bases stayed unmatched. The CDR3 contains 15 residues. Germline CDR1 and CDR2: SGHNT and YENEEA. CDR3 amino acids: CASSPGGADAYEQFF. The CDR3 coding sequence is TGTGCCAGCAGCCCCGGGGGGGCGGATGCCTACGAGCAGTTCTTC.

The chain carries TRBV12-3 or TRBV12-4 and TRBJ2-1, with 7 bases matching TRBD1. V lost 3 bases to trimming and J lost 13 bases; unmatched junction nucleotides: 15. The CDR3 runs 15 residues. The CDR3 sequence: CASSFVGTEQETQFF. Written as DNA, the CDR3 is TGTGCCAGCAGTTTCGTTGGGACAGAGCAAGAGACCCAGTTCTTC.

This chain joins TRBV11-2 and TRBJ2-2, with D perhaps TRBD1 (5 bases). Deletions cut 5 bases from V and 6 bases from J, with 16 bases between. Looked up from germline, CDR1 is SGHAT and CDR2 is FQNNGV. This CDR3 contains 15 residues. CDR3 in DNA: TGTGCCAGCAGCCCGTCTCCAGGGAAAGCCGGGGAGCTGTTTTTT. Encoded protein: CASSPSPGKAGELFF.

V gene TRBV7-8 combines with J gene TRBJ2-1; TRBD2 is a possible D gene (5 bases). The V and J ends lost 5 bases and 10 bases respectively, with 24 bases between them. This CDR3 has 16 amino acids. Germline-derived CDR1 and CDR2 are SGHVS and FQNEAQ. The CDR3 DNA is TGTGCCAGCAGCATAGGCGGTTCCGGGGTAAGTCGCGAGCAGTTCTTC. Translation gives CASSIGGSGVSREQFF.

Many counts were recorded for this clonotype. The chain is built from TRBV6-1 and TRBJ2-1; D remains unclear. V was shortened by 2 bases and J by 10 bases, with 12 bases between the two germline ends. This CDR3 has 13 amino acids. Germline CDR1 reads MNHNS; CDR2 reads SASEGT. CDR3 protein: CASSENRAYEQFF. The CDR3 nucleotides read TGTGCCAGCAGTGAAAACAGAGCCTACGAGCAGTTCTTC.

Sample share makes this clonotype medium-sized. This chain connects TRBV7-2 to TRBJ2-5; tentative D call: TRBD1 (6 bases). The CDR3 is 15 residues long. Trimming removed 1 base at V and 5 bases at J, with 14 bases between. Germline-derived CDR1 and CDR2 are SGHTA and FQGNSA. Here the CDR3 reads CASSLGGHQGETQYF. The CDR3 DNA sequence: TGTGCCAGCAGCTTAGGGGGACATCAAGGGGAGACCCAGTACTTC.

This clonotype occurred many times. This chain uses TRBV12-5 with TRBJ2-1; D is undetermined. Trimming removed 5 bases at V and 13 bases at J, with 12 bases between. CDR1 is LGHNT and CDR2 is FRNRAP in the germline V gene. This CDR3 contains 11 residues. The chain's CDR3 is CASGQMMYQFF. DNA of the CDR3: TGTGCTAGTGGTCAGATGATGTACCAGTTCTTC.

This clonotype appeared many times. This chain joins TRBV7-2 and TRBJ2-1; no reliable D call. The J call is uncertain, as TRBJ2-7 better fits the DNA end. Germline V lookup: CDR1 SGHTA, CDR2 FQGNSA. CDR3 length: 15 residues. The CDR3 loop reads CASSLDRRIPDEQYF. The CDR3 DNA sequence: TGTGCCAGCAGCTTAGATCGGCGGATCCCGGACGAGCAGTACTTC.

V usage is TRBV7-2 and J usage is TRBJ2-1; 10 nucleotides match TRBD2. The length of the CDR3 is 13 residues. Germline V gives CDR1 SGHTA, CDR2 FQGNSA. V was clipped by 10 bases and J by 10 bases; unmatched bases: 10. CDR3 region: CATSLAGTYEQFF. The CDR3 bases are TGTGCCACCTCACTAGCGGGAACCTACGAGCAGTTCTTC.

This clonotype was seen more than once but under ten times. The V and J genes are TRBV10-3 and TRBJ1-1, with D unclear. The CDR3 sequence is 13 residues long. The germline V gene has CDR1 ENHRY and CDR2 SYGVKD. Trimming stripped 3 bases from V and 7 bases from J, with 12 bases between. The CDR3 nucleotides read TGTGCCATCAGTGATTGGGAGAGCGGTGAAGCTTTCTTT. This sequence encodes CAISDWESGEAFF.

This clonotype appeared a single time. The rearrangement links TRBV7-2 to TRBJ2-5; 8 bases agree with TRBD2. The J call may be incorrect, as the DNA end agrees better with TRBJ2-7. Germline V gives CDR1 SGHTA, CDR2 FQGNSA. This CDR3 has 14 residues. This CDR3 is CASSFGLAGYEQYF. DNA for the CDR3: TGTGCCAGCAGCTTTGGACTAGCAGGTTACGAGCAGTACTTC.

This clonotype appeared many times. J is TRBJ2-7 and V is TRBV11-2; perhaps TRBD1 as D (5 bases). The V gene lost 2 bases and the J gene lost 2 bases, with 16 bases spanning the gap. Germline V gives CDR1 SGHAT, CDR2 FQNNGV. The CDR3 is made up of 16 amino acids. The CDR3 sequence is CASSLLWGVRAYEQYF. In DNA form, the CDR3 reads TGTGCCAGCAGCTTATTATGGGGCGTCAGAGCCTACGAGCAGTACTTC. Combining the CDR3 with reference TRBV11-2 and TRBJ2-7 gives the whole variable domain EAGVAQSPRYKIIEKRQSVAFWCNPISGHATLYWYQQILGQGPKLLIQFQNNGVVDDSQLPKDRFSAERLKGVDSTLKIQPAKLEDSAVYLCASSLLWGVRAYEQYFGPGTRLTVT.

In regard to this clonotype: One end of the junction varies from germline; a read error may be responsible. The V call is TRBV11-1, the J call TRBJ2-1; D is undetermined. The CDR3 runs to 15 residues. Germline CDR1 and CDR2: SGHAT and FQDESV (reference sequence). CDR3: CASSRSGRVYNELYF. CDR3 bases: TGTGCCAGCAGCCGCTCCGGCCGGGTGTACAATGAGCTGTACTTC.

The chain joins TRBV4-3 to TRBJ2-4; a possible D gene is TRBD2 (6 bases). CDR1 and CDR2 from the germline V gene are LGHNA and YSLEER. V lost 1 base and J lost 13, with 17 bases in between. This CDR3 spans 14 amino acids. This CDR3 reads CASSQVSIRGEQYF. The CDR3 DNA reads TGCGCCAGCAGCCAAGTTAGTATCCGCGGGGAACAGTACTTC.

This clonotype was seen a handful of times. Given a much more abundant clone one base away, this may be a read error. The rearrangement links TRBV6-1 to TRBJ2-7; 8 nucleotides line up with TRBD2. Per germline, CDR1 MNHNS and CDR2 SASEGT. This CDR3 has 12 amino acids. Trimming at V came to 3 bases and at J to 7 bases, leaving 2 bases not matched to a gene. Here the CDR3 DNA reads TGTGCCAGCAGTGACCGGGGGGGGGAGCAGTACTTC. The encoded protein is CASSDRGGEQYF.

The V call is TRBV25-1, the J call TRBJ2-3; 8 bases are shared with TRBD2. The tail of the sequence fits TRBJ2-1 better, so the J call may be wrong. The length of the CDR3 is 15 residues. Looked up from germline, CDR1 is MGHDK and CDR2 is SYGVNS. The CDR3 sequence is CASSEYSGRANEQFF. The DNA for the CDR3 is TGTGCCAGCAGTGAATATTCCGGGAGGGCCAACGAGCAGTTCTTC.